Here is one T cell receptor (beta chain) with its context. The data stem from a study of shared T cell receptors in the human thymus. The protocol was immunoSEQ multiplex PCR, while the TCRdb copy is restricted to in-frame clones and leaves out a portion. Of hundreds of thousands of clones in the sample, 80% to 90% were seen once. V was clipped by 2 bases and J by 2 bases; unmatched bases: 6. The CDR3 is 16 residues long. Germline V gene data show CDR1 as MNHNY and CDR2 as SVGAGI (reference sequence). A further study also used this sample, focusing on human thymus T cells.

This chain connects TRBV6-6 to TRBJ2-3; TRBD2 aligns across 8 bases. This TCR came from a boy younger than two with a congenital heart defect. The sample comprised thymocytes. The CDR3 reads CASSYMLAGTTDTQYF. CDR3 nucleotide sequence: TGTGCCAGCAGTTACATGCTAGCGGGCACCACAGATACGCAGTATTTT.